The 20 T cell receptor beta chains presented below share a single source sample, sequenced in a study of T cells expressing NK-cell markers. Following a re-call of the 5' RACE reads, TCRdb has one entry per CDR3 protein and lacks DNA. Listed are approximately 440,000 distinct CDR3 sequences; almost 1.5% falls within the top ten. Sequenced input: blood T cells: a sorted CD56 or NKG2C T cell subset, CD4+ or CD8+ T cells, or bulk PBMC T cells (not recorded which). The source of these receptors is a woman aged 45-65 years in good health.

The chain recombines TRBV24-1 with TRBJ2-5; TCRdb selects TRBD2, and the lack of DNA leaves this call unchecked. The V gene's germline CDR1 is KGHDR and CDR2 SFDVKD. The CDR3 length is 18 residues. The chain's CDR3 is CATSEHLLAGVGAETQYF.

The J gene is TRBJ2-7, the V gene TRBV14; TCRdb proposes TRBD1, but this gene call is untestable without DNA. Germline CDR1 reads SGHDN; CDR2 reads FVKESK. The CDR3 totals 16 residues. The CDR3 spells CASSHLGTGEGYEQYF.

This sequence joins TRBV12-3 or TRBV12-4 and TRBJ1-4; without DNA, the TCRdb call of TRBD1 cannot be checked. The CDR3 has 16 residues. The CDR3 reads CASSLAPGKGAEKLFF.

The chain recombines TRBV4-1 with TRBJ2-1; the D call of TRBD2 rests on TCRdb alone, since no DNA is present to check it. Germline-derived CDR1 and CDR2 are MGHRA and YSYEKL. The CDR3 covers 19 residues. CDR3 in amino acids: CASSQGLAGGPKSYNEQFF.

This sequence joins TRBV6-5 and TRBJ2-3; the TCRdb D gene call, TRBD2, has no DNA to confirm it. The CDR3 has 14 amino acids. Germline values: CDR1 MNHEY, CDR2 SVGAGI. CDR3 protein: CASSPGTSGGTQYF.

This chain links TRBV5-1 with TRBJ2-3; TCRdb reports TRBD2, a call that lacks DNA to check it against. There are 14 residues in the CDR3. The germline V gene has CDR1 SGHRS and CDR2 YFSETQ. The CDR3 region is CASRGLKRVDTQYF.

The J gene is TRBJ1-5, the V gene TRBV27. The length of the CDR3 is 13 residues. The germline gives CDR1 MNHEY, CDR2 SMNVEV (reference sequence). The CDR3 sequence: CASSRGGVQPQHF.

The V gene is TRBV2, the J gene TRBJ1-2. Germline CDR1 SNHLY, CDR2 FYNNEI. The CDR3 has 13 amino acids. CDR3 sequence: CASSGSGLGSYTF. Full variable domain (rest looked up from reference TRBV2 and TRBJ1-2): EPEVTQTPSHQVTQMGQEVILRCVPISNHLYFYWYRQILGQKVEFLVSFYNNEISEKSEIFDDQFSVERPDGSNFTLKIRSTKLEDSAMYFCASSGSGLGSYTFGSGTRLTVV.

This chain uses TRBV3-1 with TRBJ1-6. The CDR3 length is 15 residues. In germline, CDR1 is LGHDT, CDR2 YNNKEL (reference sequence). The CDR3 reads CASSQDPAGGSPLHF. The full variable domain, rest sourced from reference TRBV3-1 and TRBJ1-6, is DTAVSQTPKYLVTQMGNDKSIKCEQNLGHDTMYWYKQDSKKFLKIMFSYNNKELIINETVPNRFSPKSPDKAHLNLHINSLELGDSAVYFCASSQDPAGGSPLHFGNGTRLTVT.

This chain uses TRBV20-1 with TRBJ2-1; TCRdb picks TRBD2, but there is no DNA to check that call. The germline CDR1 and CDR2 sequences are DFQATT and SNEGSKA (reference sequence). The CDR3 totals 13 residues. CDR3 in amino acids: CSAGGPVINEQFF.

The chain combines TRBV2 with TRBJ2-1; TCRdb returns TRBD1, unconfirmable since there is no DNA. Germline V lookup: CDR1 SNHLY, CDR2 FYNNEI. The CDR3 has 16 amino acids. CDR3 protein: CASSEARAGAYNEQFF.

The chain has TRBV27 and TRBJ2-1; there is no DNA to check the TCRdb D call of TRBD1. The CDR3 has 18 amino acids. Germline loops: CDR1 MNHEY, CDR2 SMNVEV (reference sequence). The CDR3: CASSFRTGWGSSYNEQFF.

The chain combines TRBV2 with TRBJ2-1; TCRdb proposes TRBD2, but this gene call is untestable without DNA. The CDR3 totals 15 residues. Germline values: CDR1 SNHLY, CDR2 FYNNEI. CDR3 amino acids: CASTTGGLAYNEQFF.

This chain links TRBV28 with TRBJ2-5; TCRdb calls TRBD1, which cannot be checked without DNA. The germline CDR1 and CDR2 sequences are MDHEN and SYDVKM. The CDR3 has 13 residues. CDR3: CASRDTVQETQYF.

The rearrangement links TRBV12-3 or TRBV12-4 to TRBJ2-1; the D call from TCRdb, TRBD2, cannot be confirmed without DNA. The CDR3 contains 13 residues. The CDR3 sequence is CASSPPSGGEQFF.

The genes are TRBV3-1 and TRBJ2-2; with no DNA, the TCRdb D assignment of TRBD1 cannot be verified. Germline CDR1 reads LGHDT; CDR2 reads YNNKEL (reference sequence). CDR3 length: 15 amino acids. The chain's CDR3 is CASRQTGFSAGELFF.

This rearrangement joins TRBV7-2 to TRBJ2-2; TCRdb calls TRBD2, which cannot be checked without DNA. This CDR3 spans 17 amino acids. From germline, CDR1 is SGHTA and CDR2 FQGNSA. CDR3 sequence: CASSPEWLAAETGELFF.

This rearrangement joins TRBV29-1 to TRBJ2-1; lacking DNA, the TRBD1 call made by TCRdb goes unchecked. The CDR3 totals 13 residues. Germline V gene data show CDR1 as SQVTM and CDR2 as ANQGSEA. The CDR3 sequence is CSFRDGPYNEQFF.

The genes are TRBV20-1 and TRBJ2-6; TCRdb calls TRBD1, which cannot be checked without DNA. Germline V lookup: CDR1 DFQATT, CDR2 SNEGSKA (reference sequence). The CDR3 has 17 amino acids. The CDR3 region is CSAPLMDSPSGANVLSF.

CDR3 sequence reads: CSVEETPGRRDTEAFF. The chain couples TRBV29-1 to TRBJ1-1. CDR3 size: 16 residues. The germline gives CDR1 SQVTM, CDR2 ANQGSEA. Variable domain in full (rest from reference TRBV29-1 and TRBJ1-1): SAVISQKPSRDICQRGTSLTIQCQVDSQVTMMFWYRQQPGQSLTLIATANQGSEATYESGFVIDKFPISRPNLTFSTLTVSNMSPEDSSIYLCSVEETPGRRDTEAFFGQGTRLTVV.